This T cell receptor beta chain was observed in a study of T cells in localized non-small cell lung cancer (dated by TCRdb to 2020 to 2021). Describing the broader study: The study analyzed T cell repertoires of about 230 early-stage NSCLC patients, comparing tumors and uninvolved tumor-adjacent lungs. The cohort consisted of 236 treatment-naive NSCLC patients whose localized lung tumors had been resected. NSCLC patients had a mean age of roughly 64 years, and fewer than 150 were male and over 85 female. The paper's findings and limits, for the study overall: Higher blood T cell density associated with longer overall survival, while higher adjacent-lung clonality associated with shorter survival. Uninvolved tumor-adjacent lung showed the highest T cell clonality, higher than tumor, which suggests more focused antigenic responses in the uninvolved tumor-adjacent lung. Because multi-region sequencing of the tumors was not done, intratumor heterogeneity could not be ruled out. A median of roughly 60 of the top 100 tumor clones turned up in the paired uninvolved adjacent lung, and 25 to 35 of those clones also ranked among the top 100 of that same adjacent lung. Because the study design was exploratory, TCR variables were selected using unadjusted p-values without false-discovery rate correction.

Two independent pathologists confirmed that the uninvolved adjacent lung, which was taken at least 2 cm from the tumor margin, was free of atypia. At diagnosis, peripheral blood, uninvolved tumor-adjacent lung and tumor were collected and stored as a combination of fresh-frozen and FFPE material. A word on this clone: The target of this receptor is not known. It has no much larger one-base neighbor in the sample; base qualities were not kept.

TCR beta CDR3 regions were sequenced from DNA using the immunoSEQ Assay. Under the source paper's analysis protocol: T cell density was computed as TCR beta template counts normalized to usable DNA estimated by amplifying housekeeping genes. Richness was estimated with the preseqR package, extrapolating to 400,000 templates for PBMC samples and 120,000 templates for tissue samples. Clonality was taken to be one minus Pielou's evenness. Differential abundance testing on productive amino-acid clonotypes, with a minimum total count of 5 and an alpha of 0.1, was used to identify tissue-enriched TCRs. The Jaccard Index and the Morisita Overlap Index were used to measure repertoire overlap between compartments. TCR beta CDR3s were clustered by GLIPH together with public tetramer-defined viral CDR3s, and at least three viral sequences plus V-gene enrichment were required for viral motifs. Drawn from immuneACCESS, this table holds only the in-frame rearrangements with V and J called that TCRdb kept. Clones are partly lost; checked studies trace under half to an unresolved V gene and leave the rest unexplained. V and J calls and clone size come straight from that table; D and trimming were deduced from the DNA. Counted in this sample were some 1,000 clones; 20% of them appeared once. The ten largest make up over 9.5% of the sample.

The sequencing used normal lung tissue next to the tumor, collected before any cancer treatment. The TCR sequence derives from a male donor at least 60 years old with stage III lung adenocarcinoma.

The CDR3 sequence is CASNGEDRGFNQPQHF. The sequenced DNA is TGCGCCAGCAACGGGGAGGACCGTGGTTTTAATCAGCCCCAGCATTTT. The V and J segments used are TRBV10-1 and TRBJ1-5; the D segment cannot be called with confidence. The germline V gene (reference sequence) gives CDR1 as WNHNN and CDR2 as SYGVQD. From the cysteine through the phenylalanine, the CDR3 covers 16 amino acids. Left in the record is the CDR3 DNA by itself, 48 bases read in frame from the first base. The germline ends are 20 bases apart after V is trimmed by 7 bases and J by 4 bases.